What follows are 27 T cell receptor beta chains derived from one specimen sequenced in a study of T cell repertoires in cytomegalovirus infection. From the reads, TCRdb called clonotypes with MiXCR, one entry per CDR3 protein. The sample lists about 330,000 distinct CDR3 sequences, more than 9% occurring once. Material for sequencing was PBMCs. These receptors were taken from a human donor in good health (CMV status not recorded). Some clones in this sample may be carry-over from other donors' samples.

This sequence joins TRBV6-5 and TRBJ2-1; D is possibly TRBD2 (5 bases). CDR3 size: 21 residues. CDR1 and CDR2 (germline): MNHEY, SVGAGI. With 0 bases removed from V and 0 bases from J, the gap between germline ends came to 24 bases. This CDR3 reads CASSYSSGSWRWESSYNEQFF. The CDR3 DNA is TGTGCCAGCAGTTACTCGAGTGGAAGCTGGAGATGGGAGAGCTCCTACAATGAGCAGTTCTTC.

This clonotype was detected many times. V is TRBV6-6 and J is TRBJ2-7; TRBD2 matches 7 bases. The V and J ends lost 0 bases and 1 base, in that order; junction bases with no gene match: 6. Germline assignment: CDR1 MNHNY and CDR2 SVGAGI (reference sequence). There are 16 residues in the CDR3. CDR3 loop: CASSYSSGGGSYEQYF. DNA of the CDR3: TGTGCCAGCAGTTACTCGTCGGGAGGAGGGTCCTACGAGCAGTACTTC.

This clonotype was counted at least ten times. This chain joins TRBV7-2 and TRBJ2-2; either TRBD1 or TRBD2 may supply D (7 bases each). Trimming stripped 4 bases from V and 2 bases from J, with 14 bases between. CDR1 and CDR2 (germline): SGHTA, FQGNSA. CDR3 length: 16 amino acids. This chain's CDR3 is CASSSAGGANTGELFF. CDR3 coding DNA: TGTGCCAGCAGCTCCGCAGGGGGGGCCAACACCGGGGAGCTGTTTTTT.

This clonotype was observed a handful of times. The V and J genes are TRBV20-1 and TRBJ1-4; D is uncertain. V lost 2 bases and J 13 bases, leaving 11 bases between the germline ends. This CDR3 contains 11 residues. Per germline, CDR1 DFQATT and CDR2 SNEGSKA (reference sequence). The CDR3 region has the DNA TGCAGTGCTAGACGGGGTGAGGGACTGTTTTTT. Translating gives CSARRGEGLFF.

This clonotype was seen at least ten times. The chain joins TRBV5-4 to TRBJ2-7, with 7 bases identical to TRBD1. With V trimmed by 4 bases and J by 0 bases, 7 bases remained unmatched. Germline CDR1 is SGHNT and CDR2 is YYREEE (reference sequence). The CDR3 spans 15 residues. The CDR3 protein is CASSESAGGSYEQYF. The CDR3 nucleotides are TGTGCCAGCAGCGAATCCGCAGGGGGCTCCTACGAGCAGTACTTC. Full variable domain (outside the CDR3, taken from reference TRBV5-4 and TRBJ2-7): ETGVTQSPTHLIKTRGQQVTLRCSSQSGHNTVSWYQQALGQGPQFIFQYYREEENGRGNFPPRFSGLQFPNYSSELNVNALELDDSALYLCASSESAGGSYEQYFGPGTRLTVT.

This clonotype was observed many times. The chain is built from TRBV6-6 and TRBJ1-2; 8 bases line up with TRBD1. The CDR3 spans 18 residues. Trimming took 2 bases from V and 1 from J; bases not matched to a gene: 12. Per the germline V gene, CDR1 is MNHNY and CDR2 is SVGAGI (reference sequence). The CDR3 DNA sequence: TGTGCCAGCAGTTACCCCCCGGCCGGGACAGGATTTAACTATGGCTACACCTTC. Translating it yields CASSYPPAGTGFNYGYTF.

This clonotype was counted ten times or more. The V gene is TRBV7-2, the J gene TRBJ1-6; 9 positions agree with TRBD1. Germline assignment: CDR1 SGHTA and CDR2 FQGNSA. The CDR3 totals 15 residues. J was trimmed by 10 bases and V by 5 bases; bases with no gene match: 9. In DNA, the CDR3 is TGTGCCAGCAGCGGAGCCGGGACAGGGTTGTCACCCCTCCACTTT. The encoded protein is CASSGAGTGLSPLHF.

This clonotype was detected a few times. The V and J genes are TRBV7-2 and TRBJ1-2; D is uncertain. Per the germline V gene, CDR1 is SGHTA and CDR2 is FQGNSA. With 1 base removed from V and 0 bases from J, the gap between germline ends came to 9 bases. The CDR3 is 15 amino acids. CDR3 region: CASSLGLGSNYGYTF. CDR3 nucleotides: TGTGCCAGCAGCTTAGGCCTGGGATCTAACTATGGCTACACCTTC.

V is TRBV12-3 or TRBV12-4 and J is TRBJ2-5; unclear D gene. The CDR3 is made up of 12 amino acids. Trimming took off 5 bases at V and 5 bases at J, with 9 bases between the two ends. DNA of the CDR3: TGTGCCAGCAGTGCCGTGGGGGAGACCCAGTACTTC. Translated: CASSAVGETQYF.

This clonotype was found a few times. The chain is built from TRBV27 and TRBJ2-7; TRBD1 is a possible D gene (5 bases). The CDR3 sequence is 15 residues long. V was trimmed by 5 bases and J by 7 bases, leaving 21 bases between them. The germline V gene has CDR1 MNHEY and CDR2 SMNVEV (reference sequence). CDR3 sequence: CASSTRQYALQEQYF. CDR3 coding DNA: TGTGCCAGCAGTACCAGACAGTACGCGCTACAGGAGCAGTACTTC.

Only a few counts were recorded for this clonotype. The chain recombines TRBV29-1 with TRBJ2-4; 12 nucleotides match TRBD1. J lost 6 bases, V lost 2 bases, and 5 bases had no gene match. The CDR3 is 15 residues long. The germline CDR1 and CDR2 sequences are SQVTM and ANQGSEA. CDR3 loop: CSVELGQGARNIQYF. The DNA for the CDR3 is TGCAGCGTTGAATTGGGACAGGGGGCGCGAAACATTCAGTACTTC.

This clonotype was observed many times. The V and J genes are TRBV7-2 and TRBJ2-5, with D tentatively TRBD2 (5 bases). The CDR3 consists of 13 residues. CDR1 is SGHTA, CDR2 FQGNSA, per germline. Trimming cost V 3 bases and J 5 bases, with 10 bases left between them. CDR3 protein: CASSFSGLETQYF. In DNA form, the CDR3 reads TGTGCCAGCAGCTTCTCGGGGTTGGAGACCCAGTACTTC.

The chain is built from TRBV25-1 and TRBJ2-1, with unresolved D. Between the trimmed V and J ends, which lost 8 bases and 4 bases, there was a span of 6 bases. Germline values: CDR1 MGHDK, CDR2 SYGVNS. CDR3 length: 11 amino acids. In nucleotides, the CDR3 is TGTGCCAGCGGTGGGTACAATGAGCAGTTCTTC. This translates into CASGGYNEQFF.

This clonotype was detected many times. The J gene is TRBJ1-4, the V gene TRBV7-9; TRBD1 agrees at 12 bases. The CDR3 has 17 amino acids. Germline loops: CDR1 SEHNR, CDR2 FQNEAQ (reference sequence). V lost 5 bases to trimming and J lost 2 bases; unmatched junction nucleotides: 6. The CDR3 region is CASSTGDRGLTNEKLFF. The CDR3 DNA reads TGTGCCAGCAGCACCGGGGACAGGGGGCTGACTAATGAAAAACTGTTTTTT.

Ten or more counts support this clonotype. The chain links TRBV6-2 or TRBV6-3 to TRBJ1-1; tentative D call: TRBD1 (6 bases). Trimming left V 4 bases short and J 0 bases short, with 12 bases between. CDR1 and CDR2 (germline): MNHEY, SVGEGT. The CDR3 runs to 15 residues. Here the CDR3 reads CASSFGQIMNTEAFF. The CDR3 coding sequence is TGTGCCAGCAGTTTCGGACAGATAATGAACACTGAAGCTTTCTTT.

CDR3 DNA sequence: TGTGCCAGCAGAGGGACGGTAGAAGCTTTCTTT. Protein sequence: CASRGTVEAFF. This chain connects TRBV2 to TRBJ1-1; a weak D match, TRBD1 (5 bases). The V and J ends lost 6 bases and 8 bases respectively, with 10 bases between them. This CDR3 spans 11 amino acids. Germline CDR1 reads SNHLY; CDR2 reads FYNNEI.

The V and J genes are TRBV5-6 and TRBJ1-5; D is ambiguous. V lost 0 bases and J 9 bases, leaving 7 bases between the germline ends. CDR1 is SGHDT, CDR2 YYEEEE, per germline. This CDR3 spans 12 amino acids. CDR3 DNA: TGTGCCAGCAGCTTGGTAGGGCGGCCCCAGCATTTT. Its protein is CASSLVGRPQHF. Full variable domain (remainder filled in from reference TRBV5-6 and TRBJ1-5): DAGVTQSPTHLIKTRGQQVTLRCSPKSGHDTVSWYQQALGQGPQFIFQYYEEEERQRGNFPDRFSGHQFPNYSSELNVNALLLGDSALYLCASSLVGRPQHFGDGTRLSIL.

This clonotype was counted ten times or more. V usage is TRBV7-2 and J usage is TRBJ2-7; 7 positions agree with TRBD1. The CDR3 is made up of 16 amino acids. CDR1 and CDR2 (germline): SGHTA, FQGNSA. Losses at the gene ends were 5 bases for V and 0 bases for J; bases not matched to a gene: 10. The CDR3 DNA reads TGTGCCAGCAGCGGGGGAGTGGGACAGACCTCCTACGAGCAGTACTTC. Encoded protein: CASSGGVGQTSYEQYF.

This chain uses TRBV6-2 or TRBV6-3 with TRBJ2-5; 10 bases map to TRBD2. This CDR3 is 13 amino acids long. V shed 6 bases, J shed 4 bases, and the junction held 2 bases outside the gene matches. CDR1 MNHEY and CDR2 SVGEGT come from the germline V gene. CDR3 in amino acids: CASRIAGGETQYF. CDR3 DNA: TGTGCCAGCAGAATAGCGGGAGGAGAGACCCAGTACTTC.

This rearrangement joins TRBV2 to TRBJ2-3; 8 bases align to TRBD2. J was trimmed by 2 bases and V by 0 bases; bases with no gene match: 7. Germline V gene sequence: CDR1 SNHLY, CDR2 FYNNEI. The CDR3 is made up of 17 amino acids. The CDR3 DNA is TGTGCCAGCAGTGAAGCAGTTCTAGCGGGCACCACAGATACGCAGTATTTT. This gives the protein CASSEAVLAGTTDTQYF.

The rearrangement links TRBV28 to TRBJ1-2, with 9 bases fitting TRBD1. The germline CDR1 and CDR2 sequences are MDHEN and SYDVKM. V shed 5 bases and J 8 bases; nucleotides not matched to a gene: 15. This CDR3 has 16 amino acids. The CDR3 sequence is CASSLNIGTGTGGYTF. As DNA, the CDR3 is TGTGCCAGCAGTCTAAATATCGGGACAGGGACGGGCGGCTACACCTTC.

This sequence joins TRBV12-3 or TRBV12-4 and TRBJ1-1; D is unresolved. The length of the CDR3 is 15 residues. V shed 4 bases and J shed 0 bases, with 12 bases lying between them. CDR3 protein: CASSSPRVMNTEAFF. The CDR3 DNA sequence: TGTGCCAGCAGTTCCCCGAGGGTGATGAACACTGAAGCTTTCTTT.

This chain links TRBV4-1 with TRBJ2-7; possibly TRBD2 for D (5 bases). The germline gives CDR1 MGHRA, CDR2 YSYEKL. Trimming pared 2 bases from V and 7 bases from J, leaving 18 bases between. CDR3 length: 15 amino acids. The CDR3 nucleotides read TGCGCCAGCAGCCAACTCCCCGCGGGCCGCGGAGAGCAGTACTTC. It encodes CASSQLPAGRGEQYF.

In this sample, this clonotype turned up many times. J is TRBJ1-4 and V is TRBV7-2, with a tentative D call TRBD1 (6 bases). This CDR3 comprises 16 residues. Germline CDR1 is SGHTA and CDR2 is FQGNSA. Trimming removed 5 bases from V and 2 bases from J, with 15 bases in between. Here the CDR3 reads CASSPEGRGTNEKLFF. The CDR3 DNA follows: TGTGCCAGCAGCCCCGAGGGGAGGGGGACTAATGAAAAACTGTTTTTT.

This clonotype was detected many times. CDR3 region: CASSPGNPPNTGELFF. Here the CDR3 DNA reads TGTGCCAGCAGCCCAGGGAATCCCCCAAACACCGGGGAGCTGTTTTTT. The rearrangement joins TRBV7-2 to TRBJ2-2; tentative D call: TRBD1 (5 bases). V was clipped by 5 bases and J by 2 bases, with 15 bases between them. Germline V gives CDR1 SGHTA, CDR2 FQGNSA. The CDR3 sequence is 16 residues long.

This clonotype came up many times. The rearrangement links TRBV6-2 or TRBV6-3 to TRBJ2-3; 9 positions match TRBD2. J gave up 4 bases and V 0 bases, and 11 bases lay outside the gene matches. Germline values: CDR1 MNHEY, CDR2 SVGEGT. The CDR3 is 18 amino acids. The CDR3 DNA sequence: TGTGCCAGCAGTTACTCGGCCCCCGTAGCGGGAGTTGCAGATACGCAGTATTTT. The encoded protein is CASSYSAPVAGVADTQYF.

This clonotype was seen a handful of times. This sequence joins TRBV7-9 and TRBJ2-4; D is perhaps TRBD2 (5 bases). V was shortened by 4 bases and J by 1 base, with 11 bases between the two germline ends. This CDR3 is built from 15 residues. Looked up from germline, CDR1 is SEHNR and CDR2 is FQNEAQ (reference sequence). As DNA, the CDR3 is TGTGCCAGCAGCTCCCTTGGGGAGGCCAAAAACATTCAGTACTTC. Translating it yields CASSSLGEAKNIQYF.